The 32 T cell receptor beta chains reported below all come from one sample, sequenced in a study of T cell responses to AZD1222 COVID-19 vaccine (dated by TCRdb to the early 2020s). Interpreted using the paper, the time point label stands for: about 28 days (+/-7) after the second vaccine dose. The library was prepared using the immunoSEQ multiplex PCR assay. In its TCRdb copy, this immuneACCESS table keeps in-frame sequences only and misses some clones. Where compared with another copy, unresolved V genes explain less than half of these, and the others have no known cause. The sample yields 90,000 to 150,000 clones; around 90% were counted once. The ten largest clones capture approximately 2.6% of the sample. The source material was peripheral blood, sampled 28 days after the second AZD1222 dose. These receptor sequences come from an adult who received the AZD1222 COVID-19 vaccine.

The chain carries TRBV5-6 and TRBJ1-5, with D maybe TRBD1 (6 bases). Germline CDR1 and CDR2: SGHDT and YYEEEE. The CDR3 loop spans 15 amino acids. V lost 4 bases to trimming and J lost 7 bases, with 18 bases between them. The CDR3 loop reads CASSPEPGAGQPQHF. In nucleotides, the CDR3 is TGTGCCAGCAGCCCCGAGCCGGGGGCTGGGCAGCCCCAGCATTTT.

CDR3 sequence: CASSPESSGANVLTF. For the CDR3, the DNA is TGTGCCAGCTCACCAGAGAGCTCTGGGGCCAACGTCCTGACTTTC. V is TRBV18 and J is TRBJ2-6; unclear D gene. Germline values: CDR1 KGHSH, CDR2 LQKENI. With 2 bases removed from V and 0 bases from J, the gap between germline ends came to 5 bases. The CDR3 spans 15 residues.

This chain joins TRBV4-2 and TRBJ1-6; D is possibly TRBD1 (5 bases). V dropped 4 bases and J dropped 10 bases, with 20 bases sitting between them. The germline V gene encodes CDR1 LGHNA and CDR2 YNFKEQ. This CDR3 is 16 amino acids long. The CDR3 DNA sequence: TGTGCCAGCAGCCGAACGTACGGGACCGAGCGGTCACCCCTCCACTTT. It translates to CASSRTYGTERSPLHF.

The rearrangement uses TRBV5-1 and TRBJ1-5; D perhaps matches TRBD1 (5 bases). This CDR3 is 13 amino acids long. Germline V gives CDR1 SGHRS, CDR2 YFSETQ. V was cut by 2 bases and J by 7 bases, with 10 bases left in between. This CDR3 reads CASSFTGGQPQHF. The CDR3 DNA reads as TGCGCCAGCAGCTTTACGGGGGGACAGCCCCAGCATTTT.

This chain connects TRBV18 to TRBJ2-2; 8 bases line up with TRBD1. V was clipped by 8 bases and J by 6 bases; unmatched bases: 8. The CDR3 totals 14 residues. The germline V gene encodes CDR1 KGHSH and CDR2 LQKENI. In nucleotides, the CDR3 is TGTGCCAGCAAGCGACAGGGGTCGGCCGGGGAGCTGTTTTTT. This codes for CASKRQGSAGELFF.

V gene TRBV2 combines with J gene TRBJ1-2; D is unresolved. V lost 1 base to trimming and J lost 5 bases, with 17 bases between them. The V gene's germline CDR1 is SNHLY and CDR2 FYNNEI. This CDR3 comprises 16 residues. The DNA of the CDR3 is TGTGCCAGCAGTGAAGGGTGGCCCGAGCTTAGATATGGCTACACCTTC. Its protein is CASSEGWPELRYGYTF.

The chain is built from TRBV9 and TRBJ1-1; tentative D call: TRBD1 (6 bases). The germline CDR1 and CDR2 sequences are SGDLS and YYNGEE. The V and J ends lost 1 base and 8 bases respectively, with 12 bases between them. This CDR3 contains 13 residues. As DNA, the CDR3 is TGTGCCAGCAGCGTACTGTCCGGGACAGAAGCTTTCTTT. This gives the protein CASSVLSGTEAFF.

The gene calls are TRBV4-2 and TRBJ1-1, with D possibly matching TRBD1 (5 bases). Germline CDR1 LGHNA, CDR2 YNFKEQ. V lost 1 base and J lost 3, with 12 bases in between. CDR3 length: 15 amino acids. This chain's CDR3 is CASSQVLRADTEAFF. The CDR3 DNA reads TGTGCCAGCAGCCAAGTTCTCAGGGCGGACACTGAAGCTTTCTTT.

This rearrangement joins TRBV12-5 to TRBJ2-5; 8 bases fit TRBD2. This CDR3 is 13 amino acids long. The trim removed 5 bases at V and 5 bases at J, leaving 4 bases unmatched. Germline CDR1 and CDR2: LGHNT and FRNRAP. The CDR3 DNA is TGTGCTAGTGGTCCGGGGGGGGTGGAGACCCAGTACTTC. It codes for CASGPGGVETQYF.

In its sample, this clone was seen a few times. The chain uses TRBV5-1 and TRBJ1-5; no clear D. The CDR3 spans 15 residues. Per the germline V gene, CDR1 is SGHRS and CDR2 is YFSETQ. The V end lost 4 bases, the J end lost 0 bases, and 11 bases lay between the germline ends. CDR3 in DNA: TGCGCCAGCAGCCCACGCGGAGATAGCAATCAGCCCCAGCATTTT. Translation: CASSPRGDSNQPQHF.

The chain combines TRBV18 with TRBJ2-2; 11 bases are shared with TRBD2. This CDR3 is 17 amino acids long. Germline CDR1 reads KGHSH; CDR2 reads LQKENI. V dropped 2 bases and J dropped 0; count of bases not matched to a gene: 2. CDR3 nucleotide sequence: TGTGCCAGCTCACCATCTAGCGGGGGGACGAACACCGGGGAGCTGTTTTTT. Translating gives CASSPSSGGTNTGELFF.

This clone was found a few times. This rearrangement joins TRBV19 to TRBJ2-3; no clear D gene. Trimming took 6 bases from V and 4 from J, leaving 17 bases between them. Per the germline V gene, CDR1 is LNHDA and CDR2 is SQIVND (reference sequence). This CDR3 is built from 15 residues. In nucleotides, the CDR3 is TGTGCCAGTAGCGAAGGAAGGGTTGGGGCAGATACGCAGTATTTT. Encoded protein: CASSEGRVGADTQYF. The whole variable domain, remainder taken from reference TRBV19 and TRBJ2-3, is DGGITQSPKYLFRKEGQNVTLSCEQNLNHDAMYWYRQDPGQGLRLIYYSQIVNDFQKGDIAEGYSVSREKKESFPLTVTSAQKNPTAFYLCASSEGRVGADTQYFGPGTRLTVL.

This clone was counted once. J is TRBJ2-7 and V is TRBV6-2 or TRBV6-3; TRBD1 matches at 9 bases. Per germline, CDR1 MNHEY and CDR2 SVGEGT. The CDR3 length is 15 residues. J lost 3 bases, V lost 5 bases, and 8 bases had no gene match. For the CDR3, the DNA is TGTGCCAGCAGTAGCACAGGGGGCGCCGGCTACGAGCAGTACTTC. Translated, it gives CASSSTGGAGYEQYF.

The chain combines TRBV5-1 with TRBJ2-2, with 8 bases fitting TRBD2. V dropped 1 base and J dropped 1; count of bases not matched to a gene: 3. CDR1 is SGHRS, CDR2 YFSETQ, per germline. This CDR3 has 16 amino acids. The CDR3 DNA reads as TGCGCCAGCAGCTTGATGCGGGGGGAGAACACCGGGGAGCTGTTTTTT. It encodes CASSLMRGENTGELFF.

This clone was detected only once. The chain employs TRBV6-4 and TRBJ1-2, with no clear D. The CDR3 extends over 13 amino acids. Germline CDR1 is MRHNA and CDR2 is SNTAGT. The V gene lost 0 bases and the J gene lost 6 bases, with 8 bases spanning the gap. This CDR3 is CASSDSSGDGYTF. CDR3 sequence (DNA): TGTGCCAGCAGTGACTCTAGTGGAGATGGCTACACCTTC.

The J gene is TRBJ2-7, the V gene TRBV11-2, with 7 nucleotides matching TRBD2. CDR1 is SGHAT, CDR2 FQNNGV, per germline. Unmatched junction bases numbered 4, after V lost 1 base and J lost 4 bases. The CDR3 extends over 14 amino acids. The CDR3 DNA sequence: TGTGCCAGCAGCTTAGCGTCCGGGGGGTACGAGCAGTACTTC. Translation: CASSLASGGYEQYF.

This rearrangement joins TRBV5-4 to TRBJ1-2; no clear D. V lost 4 bases, J lost 8 bases, and 15 bases lay in between. The CDR3 spans 13 residues. From germline, CDR1 is SGHNT and CDR2 YYREEE (reference sequence). The CDR3 DNA reads TGTGCCAGCAGCCCCACCGGGCGGCACGGCTACACCTTC. It specifies CASSPTGRHGYTF.

J is TRBJ1-2 and V is TRBV3-1 (or the pseudogene TRBV3-2); 9 bases match TRBD1. Germline trimming cut 6 bases from V and 6 bases from J; bases unmatched to any gene: 11. Germline CDR1 LGHDT, CDR2 YNNKEL (reference sequence). The CDR3 has 15 amino acids. In DNA, the CDR3 is TGTGCCAGCAGACCACGGGACAGGGAGTCTAATGGCTACACCTTC. Amino acid sequence: CASRPRDRESNGYTF.

This chain uses TRBV2 with TRBJ2-3, with D perhaps matching TRBD2 (5 bases). The CDR3 totals 14 residues. V was clipped by 2 bases and J by 4 bases, with 10 bases between them. The germline CDR1 and CDR2 sequences are SNHLY and FYNNEI. The CDR3 here is CASSELRAADTQYF. The DNA for the CDR3 is TGTGCCAGCAGTGAATTGCGGGCCGCAGATACGCAGTATTTT.

This chain connects TRBV27 to TRBJ1-2, with D perhaps matching TRBD1 (5 bases). There are 13 residues in the CDR3. V was pared by 3 bases and J by 5 bases, with 10 bases between. Germline V gene lookup returns CDR1 MNHEY and CDR2 SMNVEV (reference sequence). DNA of the CDR3: TGTGCCAGCAGTTTGGCAGGGCGGTATGGCTACACCTTC. Its protein is CASSLAGRYGYTF.

This chain joins TRBV12-3 or TRBV12-4 and TRBJ1-2; D is unresolved. CDR3 length: 11 amino acids. With 6 bases removed from V and 8 bases from J, the gap between germline ends came to 10 bases. The CDR3 DNA follows: TGTGCCAGCAGATTTGCGGGAGGCTACACCTTC. Protein product: CASRFAGGYTF.

The chain uses TRBV5-1 and TRBJ1-1; TRBD1 agrees at 9 bases. The V and J ends lost 4 bases and 0 bases, in that order; junction bases with no gene match: 4. The CDR3 is 15 residues long. Germline CDR1 is SGHRS and CDR2 is YFSETQ. The CDR3 is CASSQGQGLNTEAFF. In DNA form, the CDR3 reads TGCGCCAGCAGCCAGGGACAGGGTTTGAACACTGAAGCTTTCTTT.

The chain recombines TRBV9 with TRBJ2-3; D gene uncertain. The CDR3 covers 13 residues. Germline CDR1 and CDR2: SGDLS and YYNGEE. The ends were cut back, 6 bases at V and 0 bases at J, with 8 bases in the middle. The CDR3 DNA reads TGTGCCAGCAACGAGATTAGCACAGATACGCAGTATTTT. Its protein is CASNEISTDTQYF.

The chain employs TRBV19 and TRBJ1-6; possible D gene TRBD1, 6 bases. CDR3 length: 14 amino acids. V dropped 7 bases and J dropped 5 bases, with 12 bases sitting between them. The germline CDR1 and CDR2 sequences are LNHDA and SQIVND (reference sequence). The CDR3 protein is CASNTGQNNSPLHF. CDR3 coding DNA: TGTGCCAGTAATACCGGACAGAATAATTCACCCCTCCACTTT.

This clone was recorded once. J is TRBJ1-2 and V is TRBV3-1 (or the pseudogene TRBV3-2); D may be TRBD1 (5 bases). V lost 11 bases and J lost 7, with 26 bases in between. Germline V lookup: CDR1 LGHDT, CDR2 YNNKEL (reference sequence). The CDR3 is made up of 15 amino acids. The CDR3 sequence: CACSTGTGAFGGYTF. The CDR3 DNA sequence: TGTGCCTGCTCGACGGGGACGGGAGCCTTTGGTGGCTACACCTTC.

This clone was picked up many times. This chain joins TRBV28 and TRBJ1-2; D uncertain. V dropped 3 bases and J dropped 4 bases, with 12 bases sitting between them. Per germline, CDR1 MDHEN and CDR2 SYDVKM. The CDR3 totals 14 residues. In DNA, the CDR3 is TGTGCCAGCAGTTTCCCGGCAGACCTCTATGGCTACACCTTC. It specifies CASSFPADLYGYTF.

V gene TRBV10-1 combines with J gene TRBJ1-3, with D possibly matching TRBD1 (5 bases). Trimming removed 11 bases at V and 0 bases at J, with 23 bases between. Germline loops: CDR1 WNHNN, CDR2 SYGVQD (reference sequence). This CDR3 has 17 residues. This CDR3 reads CAPARQGELSSGNTIYF. As DNA, the CDR3 is TGCGCCCCAGCGAGGCAGGGCGAACTTTCCTCTGGAAACACCATATATTTT.

The chain employs TRBV27 and TRBJ1-2; D is uncertain. Germline values: CDR1 MNHEY, CDR2 SMNVEV (reference sequence). There are 13 residues in the CDR3. V was clipped by 5 bases and J by 0 bases, with 7 bases between them. The CDR3 coding sequence is TGTGCCAGCAGTGCGACCGCTAACTATGGCTACACCTTC. Translated: CASSATANYGYTF.

A single count supports this clone. This chain connects TRBV12-3 or TRBV12-4 to TRBJ1-2, with D perhaps matching TRBD1 (6 bases). Trimming took 6 bases from V and 8 from J, leaving 10 bases between them. This CDR3 comprises 11 residues. CDR3 sequence reads: CASRGGRGYTF. DNA of the CDR3: TGTGCCAGCAGAGGGGGTCGAGGCTACACCTTC.

The V and J genes are TRBV7-6 and TRBJ1-3; D is undetermined. The V gene's germline CDR1 is SGHVS and CDR2 FNYEAQ. Trimming left V 7 bases short and J 3 bases short, with 4 bases between. The CDR3 totals 11 residues. CDR3 loop: CASILGNTIYF. The CDR3 DNA reads TGTGCCAGCATCCTTGGAAACACCATATATTTT.

This clone has just a few counts. The chain uses TRBV7-2 and TRBJ2-5, with 10 positions matching TRBD2. CDR3 size: 15 residues. Trimming cost V 7 bases and J 4 bases; bases outside gene matches: 9. Germline CDR1 SGHTA, CDR2 FQGNSA. DNA for the CDR3: TGTGCCAGCATCAGCGGGGGGGCCAATGGAGAGACCCAGTACTTC. Translated, it gives CASISGGANGETQYF.

This clone was found a few times. The chain couples TRBV11-1 to TRBJ2-3; D might be TRBD1 (6 bases). The ends were cut back, 3 bases at V and 5 bases at J, with 15 bases in the middle. The germline gives CDR1 SGHAT, CDR2 FQDESV (reference sequence). CDR3 length equals 15 residues. DNA for the CDR3: TGTGCCAGCAGCTTGGGCCGCCACAGGGAAGATACGCAGTATTTT. Translated, it gives CASSLGRHREDTQYF.